The next 18 T cell receptor beta chains were all read from a single sample in a study of T cells in localized non-small cell lung cancer. Profiling relied on immunoSEQ multiplex PCR, and the TCRdb table lists in-frame clones only, not all of them. The repertoire includes 50,000 to 65,000 clones, roughly 75% of them detected once, and about 4.6% sits in the top ten. The sample was PBMCs, taken before any cancer treatment. The receptor set was obtained from a woman between 35 and 70 years old with stage II lung adenocarcinoma.

The chain combines TRBV27 with TRBJ1-2; the match to TRBD1 covers 12 bases. J was trimmed by 1 base and V by 6 bases; bases with no gene match: 9. This CDR3 is 17 amino acids long. Germline V gene lookup returns CDR1 MNHEY and CDR2 SMNVEV (reference sequence). The CDR3 DNA is TGTGCCAGCAGAACAGGGACAGGGGGCTACGGTAACTATGGCTACACCTTC. This encodes CASRTGTGGYGNYGYTF.

The rearrangement uses TRBV13 and TRBJ2-6; D is perhaps TRBD2 (5 bases). Per germline, CDR1 PRHDT and CDR2 FYEKMQ (reference sequence). The CDR3 is made up of 19 amino acids. V was shortened by 5 bases and J by 0 bases, with 20 bases between the two germline ends. The CDR3 reads CASSVRRSLGLSGANVLTF. In nucleotides, the CDR3 is TGTGCCAGCAGCGTCCGGAGGTCTTTAGGCCTCTCTGGGGCCAACGTCCTGACTTTC.

The chain has TRBV7-9 and TRBJ2-3; no clear D. Germline CDR1 reads SEHNR; CDR2 reads FQNEAQ (reference sequence). This CDR3 comprises 15 residues. With 3 bases removed from V and 0 bases from J, the gap between germline ends came to 10 bases. CDR3 DNA: TGTGCCAGCAGCTTGGTACTCTCTAGCACAGATACGCAGTATTTT. Amino acids: CASSLVLSSTDTQYF.

The chain has TRBV5-8 and TRBJ2-1; 9 bases align to TRBD2. Trimming removed 0 bases from V and 4 bases from J; junction bases left unmatched: 8. The CDR3 covers 17 residues. The germline V gene encodes CDR1 SGHTS and CDR2 YDEGEE. CDR3 sequence: CASSLVQTSGSYNEQFF. The CDR3 coding sequence is TGTGCCAGCAGCTTGGTCCAGACTAGCGGTTCATACAATGAGCAGTTCTTC.

The rearrangement uses TRBV5-1 and TRBJ2-5; D gene uncertain. Germline V gene sequence: CDR1 SGHRS, CDR2 YFSETQ. The length of the CDR3 is 13 residues. The ends were cut back, 6 bases at V and 5 bases at J, with 14 bases in the middle. The CDR3 loop is CASTSGSRETQYF. DNA of the CDR3: TGCGCCAGCACCTCGGGCAGCAGGGAGACCCAGTACTTC.

A single count supports this clone. The CDR3 DNA reads as TGTGCCAGTAGTATGGGATTAGCGGGGGGCGGGCGCAATGAGCAGTTCTTC. Translation: CASSMGLAGGGRNEQFF. V is TRBV19 and J is TRBJ2-1, with 10 bases that match TRBD2. The CDR3 is made up of 17 amino acids. V lost 3 bases, J lost 6 bases, and 11 bases stayed unmatched. CDR1 is LNHDA, CDR2 SQIVND, per germline (reference sequence).

The chain employs TRBV27 and TRBJ2-6; 8 bases line up with TRBD1. The CDR3 loop spans 17 amino acids. CDR1 and CDR2 from the germline V gene are MNHEY and SMNVEV (reference sequence). V was pared by 6 bases and J by 0 bases, with 7 bases of the junction left unmatched. In DNA form, the CDR3 reads TGTGCCAGCAGCCCAGACAGGGGTGCCTCTGGGGCCAACGTCCTGACTTTC. It translates to CASSPDRGASGANVLTF. The variable domain in full, completed from reference TRBV27 and TRBJ2-6, reads EAQVTQNPRYLITVTGKKLTVTCSQNMNHEYMSWYRQDPGLGLRQIYYSMNVEVTDKGDVPEGYKVSRKEKRNFPLILESPSPNQTSLYFCASSPDRGASGANVLTFGAGSRLTVL.

This chain connects TRBV7-9 to TRBJ1-2; 8 positions agree with TRBD1. This CDR3 comprises 13 residues. The V segment lost 5 bases and the J segment 4 bases; nucleotides outside the gene matches: 3. Germline CDR1 and CDR2: SEHNR and FQNEAQ (reference sequence). Here the CDR3 DNA reads TGTGCCAGCAGCCTTCAGGGGGCCTATGGCTACACCTTC. It encodes CASSLQGAYGYTF.

The chain combines TRBV7-9 with TRBJ1-5, with D maybe TRBD1 (5 bases). The CDR3 contains 16 residues. Per the germline V gene, CDR1 is SEHNR and CDR2 is FQNEAQ (reference sequence). The germline V and J ends were trimmed by 5 bases and 1 base, with 15 bases remaining between them. CDR3 amino acids: CASSPGGGGSNQPQHF. The CDR3 DNA reads TGTGCCAGCAGCCCCGGTGGGGGTGGGAGCAATCAGCCCCAGCATTTT.

The V call is TRBV7-2, the J call TRBJ1-6; D unclear. This CDR3 spans 15 amino acids. Germline V gene data show CDR1 as SGHTA and CDR2 as FQGNSA. The V and J ends lost 2 bases and 7 bases respectively, with 12 bases between them. This CDR3 reads CASSLQAGANSPLHF. The CDR3, as DNA: TGTGCCAGCAGCTTACAGGCAGGAGCAAATTCACCCCTCCACTTT.

This clone was seen a single time. V usage is TRBV12-5 and J usage is TRBJ2-1, with no clear D. The CDR3 contains 14 residues. V was cut by 2 bases and J by 8 bases, with 13 bases left in between. CDR1 is LGHNT and CDR2 is FRNRAP in the germline V gene. The CDR3 DNA sequence: TGTGCTAGTGGTTTGTCCCCGCTGGCGGATGAGCAGTTCTTC. Translating gives CASGLSPLADEQFF.

This sequence joins TRBV7-3 and TRBJ1-1, with unresolved D. This CDR3 spans 13 amino acids. Trimming took 5 bases from V and 1 from J, leaving 8 bases between them. CDR1 is SGHTA and CDR2 is FQGTGA in the germline V gene. The CDR3 coding sequence is TGTGCCAGCAGCCCGGAAGGGAACACTGAAGCTTTCTTT. This codes for CASSPEGNTEAFF.

This chain uses TRBV7-9 with TRBJ1-5, with D unresolved. The germline V and J ends were trimmed by 4 bases and 2 bases, with 12 bases remaining between them. The CDR3 runs to 15 residues. Germline loops: CDR1 SEHNR, CDR2 FQNEAQ (reference sequence). For the CDR3, the DNA is TGTGCCAGCAGCTCCCCCGGGATGGGCAATCAGCCCCAGCATTTT. This encodes CASSSPGMGNQPQHF.

This clone is judged medium-sized. The chain combines TRBV18 with TRBJ1-5; 9 positions match TRBD1. This CDR3 is 15 amino acids long. With 6 bases clipped from V and 6 bases from J, the junction kept 9 bases outside the gene matches. Germline V gives CDR1 KGHSH, CDR2 LQKENI. The CDR3 DNA reads as TGTGCCAGCTCTTCTATCGGACAGGGGCGTCAGCCCCAGCATTTT. Translation gives CASSSIGQGRQPQHF.

The chain is built from TRBV15 and TRBJ1-2, with TRBD1 matching 12 bases. J gave up 4 bases and V 1 base, and 7 bases lay outside the gene matches. The CDR3 is 17 residues long. Germline V lookup: CDR1 LNHNV, CDR2 YYDKDF (reference sequence). CDR3 in amino acids: CATSRVGTGGISYGYTF. The CDR3 DNA is TGTGCCACCAGCAGAGTCGGGACAGGGGGCATTAGCTATGGCTACACCTTC.

The V and J genes are TRBV27 and TRBJ1-1; D ambiguous. Trimming pared 2 bases from V and 4 bases from J, leaving 5 bases between. This CDR3 has 12 residues. Germline V lookup: CDR1 MNHEY, CDR2 SMNVEV (reference sequence). The CDR3 loop is CASSLPSTEAFF. The DNA for the CDR3 is TGTGCCAGCAGTTTACCGAGCACTGAAGCTTTCTTT.

This clone was seen just once. The chain links TRBV6-5 to TRBJ1-2; no clear D gene. CDR1 and CDR2 from the germline V gene are MNHEY and SVGAGI. V was clipped by 6 bases and J by 0 bases, with 14 bases between them. This CDR3 comprises 15 residues. The DNA for the CDR3 is TGTGCCAGCAGGGGAGACAAACCCACTAACTATGGCTACACCTTC. Its translation: CASRGDKPTNYGYTF.

The chain combines TRBV2 with TRBJ2-2; D is uncertain. V lost 2 bases and J 5 bases, leaving 6 bases between the germline ends. CDR1 is SNHLY, CDR2 FYNNEI, per germline. This CDR3 is built from 13 residues. DNA of the CDR3: TGTGCCAGCAGTGAACAGAGGACCGGGGAGCTGTTTTTT. Translated: CASSEQRTGELFF. The variable domain in full, completed from reference TRBV2 and TRBJ2-2, reads EPEVTQTPSHQVTQMGQEVILRCVPISNHLYFYWYRQILGQKVEFLVSFYNNEISEKSEIFDDQFSVERPDGSNFTLKIRSTKLEDSAMYFCASSEQRTGELFFGEGSRLTVL.